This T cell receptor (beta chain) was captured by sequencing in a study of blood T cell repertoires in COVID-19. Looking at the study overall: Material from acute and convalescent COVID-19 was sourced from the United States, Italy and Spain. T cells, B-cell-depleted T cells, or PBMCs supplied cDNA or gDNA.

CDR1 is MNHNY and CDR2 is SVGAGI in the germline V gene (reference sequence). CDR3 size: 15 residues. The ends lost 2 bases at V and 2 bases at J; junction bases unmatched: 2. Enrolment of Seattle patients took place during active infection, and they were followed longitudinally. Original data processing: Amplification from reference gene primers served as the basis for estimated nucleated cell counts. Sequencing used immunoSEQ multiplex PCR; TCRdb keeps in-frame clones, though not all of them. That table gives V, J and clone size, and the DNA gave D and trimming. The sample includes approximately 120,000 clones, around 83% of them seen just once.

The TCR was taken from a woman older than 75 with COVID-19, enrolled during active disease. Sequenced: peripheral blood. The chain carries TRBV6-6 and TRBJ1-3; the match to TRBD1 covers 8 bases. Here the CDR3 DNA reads TGTGCCAGCAGTTACGCGGACAGGGCTGGAAACACCATATATTTT. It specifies CASSYADRAGNTIYF.